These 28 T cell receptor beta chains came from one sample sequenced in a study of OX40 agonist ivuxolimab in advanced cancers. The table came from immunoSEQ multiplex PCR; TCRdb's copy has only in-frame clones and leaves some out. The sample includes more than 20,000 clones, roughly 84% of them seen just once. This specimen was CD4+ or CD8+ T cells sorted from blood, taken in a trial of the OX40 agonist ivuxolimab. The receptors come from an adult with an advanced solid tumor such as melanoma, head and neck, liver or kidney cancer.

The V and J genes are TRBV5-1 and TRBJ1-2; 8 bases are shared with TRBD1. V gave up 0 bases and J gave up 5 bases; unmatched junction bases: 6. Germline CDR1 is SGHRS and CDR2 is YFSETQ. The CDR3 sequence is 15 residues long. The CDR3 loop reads CASSLERTGSYGYTF. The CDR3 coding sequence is TGCGCCAGCAGCTTGGAGAGGACAGGGAGTTATGGCTACACCTTC.

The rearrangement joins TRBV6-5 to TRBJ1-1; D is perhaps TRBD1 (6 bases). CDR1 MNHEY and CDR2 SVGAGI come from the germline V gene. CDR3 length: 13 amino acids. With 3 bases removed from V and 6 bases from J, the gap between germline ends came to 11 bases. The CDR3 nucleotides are TGTGCCAGCAGTTATGGACAGTCTTCTGAAGCTTTCTTT. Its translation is CASSYGQSSEAFF.

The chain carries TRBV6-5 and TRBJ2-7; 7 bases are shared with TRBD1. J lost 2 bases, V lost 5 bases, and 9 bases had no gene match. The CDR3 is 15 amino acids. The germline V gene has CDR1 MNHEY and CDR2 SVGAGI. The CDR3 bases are TGTGCCAGCAGTCCACTTACAGGGGTGGCCTACGAGCAGTACTTC. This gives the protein CASSPLTGVAYEQYF.

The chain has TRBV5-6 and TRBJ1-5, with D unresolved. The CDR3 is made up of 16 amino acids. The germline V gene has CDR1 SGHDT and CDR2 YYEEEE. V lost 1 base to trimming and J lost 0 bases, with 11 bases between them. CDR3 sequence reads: CASSLWRRISNQPQHF. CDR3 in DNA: TGTGCCAGCAGCTTGTGGAGGAGGATTAGCAATCAGCCCCAGCATTTT.

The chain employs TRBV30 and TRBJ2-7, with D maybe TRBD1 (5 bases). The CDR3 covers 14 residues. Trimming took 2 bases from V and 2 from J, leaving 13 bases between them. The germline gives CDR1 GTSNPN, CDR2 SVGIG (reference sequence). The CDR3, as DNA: TGTGCCTGGAGTTCAGGGTCCCTGGCCTACGAGCAGTACTTC. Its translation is CAWSSGSLAYEQYF.

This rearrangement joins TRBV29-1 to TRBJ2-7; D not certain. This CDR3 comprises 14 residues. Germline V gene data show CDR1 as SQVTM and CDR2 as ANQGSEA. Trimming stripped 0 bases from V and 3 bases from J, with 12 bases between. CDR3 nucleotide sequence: TGCAGCGTTGAAGAAGGCCGTCTGGGCTACGAGCAGTACTTC. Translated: CSVEEGRLGYEQYF.

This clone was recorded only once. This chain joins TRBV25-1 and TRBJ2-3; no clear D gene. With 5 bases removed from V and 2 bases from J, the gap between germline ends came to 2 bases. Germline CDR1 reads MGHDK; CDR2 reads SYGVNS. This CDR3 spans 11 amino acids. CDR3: CASSNTDTQYF. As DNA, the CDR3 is TGTGCCAGCAGTAACACAGATACGCAGTATTTT.

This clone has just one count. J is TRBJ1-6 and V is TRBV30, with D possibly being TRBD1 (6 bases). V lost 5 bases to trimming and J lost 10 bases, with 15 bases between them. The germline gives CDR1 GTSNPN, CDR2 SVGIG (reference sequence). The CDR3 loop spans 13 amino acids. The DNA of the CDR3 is TGTGCCTGGGTCACGGACAGACGGTCACCCCTCCACTTT. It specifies CAWVTDRRSPLHF.

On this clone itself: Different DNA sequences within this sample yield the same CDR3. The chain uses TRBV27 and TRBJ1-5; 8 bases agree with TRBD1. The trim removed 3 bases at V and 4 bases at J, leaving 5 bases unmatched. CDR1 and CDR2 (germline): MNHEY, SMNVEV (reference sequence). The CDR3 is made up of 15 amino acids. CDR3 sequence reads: CASSFTRDRNQPQHF. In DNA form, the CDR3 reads TGTGCCAGCAGTTTCACCCGGGACAGGAATCAGCCCCAGCATTTT.

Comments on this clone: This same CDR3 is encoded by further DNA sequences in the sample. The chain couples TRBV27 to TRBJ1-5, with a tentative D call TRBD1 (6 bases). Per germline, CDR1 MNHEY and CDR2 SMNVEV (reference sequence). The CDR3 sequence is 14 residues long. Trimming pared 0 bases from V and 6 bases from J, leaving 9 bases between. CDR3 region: CASSLSLQGQPQHF. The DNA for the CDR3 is TGTGCCAGCAGTTTATCCCTACAGGGTCAGCCCCAGCATTTT.

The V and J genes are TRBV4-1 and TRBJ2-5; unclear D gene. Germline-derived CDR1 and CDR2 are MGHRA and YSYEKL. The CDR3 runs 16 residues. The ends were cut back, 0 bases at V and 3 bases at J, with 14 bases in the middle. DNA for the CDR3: TGCGCCAGCAGCCAAGAGCCCGGGTCCTGGGAAGAGACCCAGTACTTC. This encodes CASSQEPGSWEETQYF.

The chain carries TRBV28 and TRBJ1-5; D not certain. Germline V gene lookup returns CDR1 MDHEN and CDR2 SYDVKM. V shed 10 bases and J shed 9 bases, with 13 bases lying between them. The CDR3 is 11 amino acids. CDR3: CATASRRPQHF. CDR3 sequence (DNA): TGTGCCACCGCGTCCCGAAGGCCCCAGCATTTT.

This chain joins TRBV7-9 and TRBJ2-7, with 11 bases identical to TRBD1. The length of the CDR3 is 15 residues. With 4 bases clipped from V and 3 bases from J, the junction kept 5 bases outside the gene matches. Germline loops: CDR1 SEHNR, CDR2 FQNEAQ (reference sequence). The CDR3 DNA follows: TGTGCCAGCAGCTACCCGGGACAGGGGGTCTACGAGCAGTACTTC. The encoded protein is CASSYPGQGVYEQYF.

The CDR3 DNA reads TGTGCCACCAGCCGAGCGGCGCGGAGCGGCACCGGGGAGCTGTTTTTT. Protein product: CATSRAARSGTGELFF. V gene TRBV15 combines with J gene TRBJ2-2; maybe TRBD2 (5 bases). Per germline, CDR1 LNHNV and CDR2 YYDKDF (reference sequence). The CDR3 runs 16 residues. Between the trimmed V and J ends, which lost 5 bases and 4 bases, there was a span of 17 bases.

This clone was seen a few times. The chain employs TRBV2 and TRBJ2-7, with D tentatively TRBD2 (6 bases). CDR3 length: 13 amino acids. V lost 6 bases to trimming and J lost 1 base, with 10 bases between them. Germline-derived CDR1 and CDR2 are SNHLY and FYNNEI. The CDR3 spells CASRLALSYEQYF. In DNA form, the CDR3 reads TGTGCCAGCAGACTAGCTTTATCCTACGAGCAGTACTTC. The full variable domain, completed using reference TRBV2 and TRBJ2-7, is EPEVTQTPSHQVTQMGQEVILRCVPISNHLYFYWYRQILGQKVEFLVSFYNNEISEKSEIFDDQFSVERPDGSNFTLKIRSTKLEDSAMYFCASRLALSYEQYFGPGTRLTVT.

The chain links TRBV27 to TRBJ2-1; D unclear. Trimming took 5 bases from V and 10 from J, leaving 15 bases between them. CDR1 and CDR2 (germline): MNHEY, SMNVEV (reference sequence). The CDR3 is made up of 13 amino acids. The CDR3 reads CASSPSPPREQFF. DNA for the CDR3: TGTGCCAGCAGTCCATCTCCGCCCAGAGAGCAGTTCTTC.

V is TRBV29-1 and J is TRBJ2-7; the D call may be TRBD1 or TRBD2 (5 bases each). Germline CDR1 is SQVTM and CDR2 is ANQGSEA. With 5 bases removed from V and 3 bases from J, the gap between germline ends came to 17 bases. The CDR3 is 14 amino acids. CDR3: CSVYVGTDVYEQYF. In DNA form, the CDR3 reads TGCAGCGTTTACGTGGGGACGGACGTCTACGAGCAGTACTTC.

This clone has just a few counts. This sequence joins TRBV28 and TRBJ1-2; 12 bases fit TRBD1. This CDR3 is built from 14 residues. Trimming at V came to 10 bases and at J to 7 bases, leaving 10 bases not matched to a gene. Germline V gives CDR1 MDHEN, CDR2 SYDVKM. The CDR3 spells CATSVGTGGFGYTF. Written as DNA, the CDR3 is TGTGCCACCTCGGTTGGGACAGGGGGCTTTGGCTACACCTTC.

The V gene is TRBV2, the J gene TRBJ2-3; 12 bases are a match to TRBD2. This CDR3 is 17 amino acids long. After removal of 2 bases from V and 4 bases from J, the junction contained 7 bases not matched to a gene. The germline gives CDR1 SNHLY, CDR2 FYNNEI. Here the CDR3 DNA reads TGTGCCAGCAGTGAACTGAGGCTAGCGGGAGGGTCAGATACGCAGTATTTT. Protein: CASSELRLAGGSDTQYF.

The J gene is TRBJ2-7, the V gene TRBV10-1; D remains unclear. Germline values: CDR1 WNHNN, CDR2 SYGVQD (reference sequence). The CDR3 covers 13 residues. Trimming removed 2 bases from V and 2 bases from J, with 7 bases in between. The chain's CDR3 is CASSEGRTYEQYF. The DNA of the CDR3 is TGCGCCAGCAGTGAGGGTCGAACCTACGAGCAGTACTTC.

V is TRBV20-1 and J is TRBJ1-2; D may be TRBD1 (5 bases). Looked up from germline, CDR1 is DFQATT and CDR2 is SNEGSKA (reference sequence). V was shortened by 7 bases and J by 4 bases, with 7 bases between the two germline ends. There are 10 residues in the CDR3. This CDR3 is CSVRVYGYTF. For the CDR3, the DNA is TGCAGTGTCAGGGTCTATGGCTACACCTTC.

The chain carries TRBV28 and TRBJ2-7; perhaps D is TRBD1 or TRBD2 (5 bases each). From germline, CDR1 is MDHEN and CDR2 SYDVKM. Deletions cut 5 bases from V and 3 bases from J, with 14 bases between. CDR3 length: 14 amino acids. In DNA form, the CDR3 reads TGTGCCAGCAGTGTACCTTGGGACGGCTACGAGCAGTACTTC. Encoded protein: CASSVPWDGYEQYF.

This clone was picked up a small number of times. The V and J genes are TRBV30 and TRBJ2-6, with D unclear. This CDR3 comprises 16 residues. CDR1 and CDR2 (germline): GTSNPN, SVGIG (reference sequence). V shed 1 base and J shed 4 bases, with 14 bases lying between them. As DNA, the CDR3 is TGTGCCTGGAGTGAAGACGCCCTTACAGGGGCCAACGTCCTGACTTTC. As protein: CAWSEDALTGANVLTF.

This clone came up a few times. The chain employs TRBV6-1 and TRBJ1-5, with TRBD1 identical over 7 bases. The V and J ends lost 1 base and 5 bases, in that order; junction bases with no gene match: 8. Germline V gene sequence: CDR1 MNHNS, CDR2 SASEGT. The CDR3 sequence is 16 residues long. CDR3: CASSEETGDWYQPQHF. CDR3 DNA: TGTGCCAGCAGTGAAGAAACAGGGGATTGGTATCAGCCCCAGCATTTT.

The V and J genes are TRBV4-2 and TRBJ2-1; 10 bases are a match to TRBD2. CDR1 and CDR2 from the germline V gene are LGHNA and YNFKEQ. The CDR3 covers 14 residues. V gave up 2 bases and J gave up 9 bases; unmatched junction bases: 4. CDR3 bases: TGTGCCAGCAGCCAACAACGACTAGCGGGTGAGCAGTTCTTC. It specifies CASSQQRLAGEQFF.

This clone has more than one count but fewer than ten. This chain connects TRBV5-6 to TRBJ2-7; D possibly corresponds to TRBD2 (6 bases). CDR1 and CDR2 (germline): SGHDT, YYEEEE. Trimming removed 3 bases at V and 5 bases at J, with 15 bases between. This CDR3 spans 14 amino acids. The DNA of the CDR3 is TGTGCCAGCAGCTCGCGGGGAAGGGAAAACGAGCAGTACTTC. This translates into CASSSRGRENEQYF.

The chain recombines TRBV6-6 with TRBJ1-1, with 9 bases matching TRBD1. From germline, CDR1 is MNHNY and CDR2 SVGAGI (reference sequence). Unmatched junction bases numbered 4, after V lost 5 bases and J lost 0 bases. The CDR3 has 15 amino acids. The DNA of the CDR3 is TGTGCCAGCAGTCTGGACAGGGGTATGAACACTGAAGCTTTCTTT. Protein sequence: CASSLDRGMNTEAFF.

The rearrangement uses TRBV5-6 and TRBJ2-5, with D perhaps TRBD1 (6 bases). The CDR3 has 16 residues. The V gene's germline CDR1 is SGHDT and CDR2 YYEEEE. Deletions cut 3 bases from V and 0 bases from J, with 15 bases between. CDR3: CASSSLRGSNQETQYF. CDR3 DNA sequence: TGTGCCAGCAGCTCACTCAGGGGATCTAACCAAGAGACCCAGTACTTC.